This T cell receptor beta chain was found in a study of early T cells in non-severe SARS-CoV-2 infection. Notes on the study in general: Matching results from VDJdb favored anti-spike CD8 responses, leaving private and CD4 specificities undetected.

Comment on this clonotype: The target antigen is unknown.

TCRdb fed the 5' RACE reads into MiXCR, producing one record per CDR3 protein. The sample yields approximately 50,000 distinct CDR3 sequences, about an eighth seen once. This CDR3 is built from 13 residues. Trimming removed 4 bases at V and 10 bases at J, with 11 bases between. Germline CDR1 and CDR2: SEHNR and FQNEAQ (reference sequence). Sequenced material: whole blood. This clonotype was sampled from an adult who was a healthcare worker with PCR-confirmed SARS-CoV-2 infection or an uninfected control (not recorded which). The chain combines TRBV7-9 with TRBJ1-6; weak D call: TRBD1 (5 bases). The CDR3 DNA reads TGTGCCAGCAGCTGGGGGACCGCGTCACCCCTCCACTTT. Its translation: CASSWGTASPLHF.